The next 8 T cell receptor beta chains were all read from a single sample in a study of technical replicates of blood from a handful of donors. The data were produced by immunoSEQ multiplex PCR, yet TCRdb's version contains in-frame clones alone and is incomplete. This table has tens of thousands of clones, about 92% appearing once. The sequencing input was T cells isolated from PBMCs. These receptors all come from a human donor in good health.

This clone was observed a single time. This rearrangement joins TRBV10-1 to TRBJ1-1, with D unresolved. Trimming removed 1 base at V and 0 bases at J, with 9 bases between. The CDR3 has 15 residues. Germline loops: CDR1 WNHNN, CDR2 SYGVQD (reference sequence). DNA of the CDR3: TGCGCCAGCAGTGAGTACCGCAGTGTGAACACTGAAGCTTTCTTT. Translated: CASSEYRSVNTEAFF.

This chain joins TRBV11-2 and TRBJ1-2; TRBD1 might be the D (5 bases). Germline V gene sequence: CDR1 SGHAT, CDR2 FQNNGV. V gave up 5 bases and J gave up 5 bases, with 12 bases separating them. The CDR3 covers 13 residues. This chain's CDR3 is CASSPGPGYGYTF. CDR3 coding DNA: TGTGCCAGCAGCCCTGGACCAGGGTATGGCTACACCTTC.

This chain links TRBV21-1 with TRBJ2-1; the D segment call TRBD2 is taken from the table without a DNA check. TRBV21-1 is a known pseudogene. This CDR3 is 14 amino acids long. The CDR3 protein is CASSRGLHYNEQFF. CDR3 nucleotides: TGTGCCAGCAGCCGAGGACTACACTACAATGAGCAGTTCTTC.

V and J are TRBV18 and TRBJ2-6; no clear D. CDR1 KGHSH and CDR2 LQKENI come from the germline V gene. Trimming cost V 6 bases and J 0 bases, with 6 bases left between them. The CDR3 has 14 residues. The CDR3 bases are TGTGCCAGCTCCCCCCTCTCTGGGGCCAACGTCCTGACTTTC. It yields the protein CASSPLSGANVLTF.

The gene calls are TRBV2 and TRBJ1-4; D is undetermined. The CDR3 consists of 13 residues. Trimming took 1 base from V and 4 from J, leaving 4 bases between them. Germline V gene data show CDR1 as SNHLY and CDR2 as FYNNEI. CDR3 protein: CASSEVNNEKLFF. The CDR3 nucleotides are TGTGCCAGCAGTGAAGTTAATAATGAAAAACTGTTTTTT. Based on the CDR3 plus reference TRBV2 and TRBJ1-4, the full variable domain is EPEVTQTPSHQVTQMGQEVILRCVPISNHLYFYWYRQILGQKVEFLVSFYNNEISEKSEIFDDQFSVERPDGSNFTLKIRSTKLEDSAMYFCASSEVNNEKLFFGSGTQLSVL.

The rearrangement uses TRBV28 and TRBJ2-1, with TRBD2 as a possible D gene (6 bases). From germline, CDR1 is MDHEN and CDR2 SYDVKM. Trimming pared 3 bases from V and 4 bases from J, leaving 16 bases between. The CDR3 has 16 residues. Here the CDR3 DNA reads TGTGCCAGCAGTTTTTCGGTGACTAGGGCATACAATGAGCAGTTCTTC. Translating it yields CASSFSVTRAYNEQFF. Drawing the rest from reference TRBV28 and TRBJ2-1, the complete variable domain is DVKVTQSSRYLVKRTGEKVFLECVQDMDHENMFWYRQDPGLGLRLIYFSYDVKMKEKGDIPEGYSVSREKKERFSLILESASTNQTSMYLCASSFSVTRAYNEQFFGPGTRLTVL.

The CDR3 DNA sequence: TGTGCCAGCAGCTTATTTTGGGACAGGGTTCCGTCACCCTACGAGCAGTACTTC. Protein sequence: CASSLFWDRVPSPYEQYF. This sequence joins TRBV11-2 and TRBJ2-7, with 9 positions matching TRBD1. V trimming: 2 bases; J trimming: 2 bases; junction bases outside the gene matches: 13. Germline CDR1 and CDR2: SGHAT and FQNNGV. CDR3 length: 18 residues.

J is TRBJ2-1 and V is TRBV5-6, with 8 bases identical to TRBD2. There are 15 residues in the CDR3. V dropped 7 bases and J dropped 13; count of bases not matched to a gene: 19. Germline V lookup: CDR1 SGHDT, CDR2 YYEEEE. The chain's CDR3 is CASVLAGLGTGKQFF. The CDR3 DNA reads as TGTGCCAGCGTCCTAGCGGGCCTCGGCACTGGAAAACAGTTCTTC. Drawing the rest from reference TRBV5-6 and TRBJ2-1, the complete variable domain is DAGVTQSPTHLIKTRGQQVTLRCSPKSGHDTVSWYQQALGQGPQFIFQYYEEEERQRGNFPDRFSGHQFPNYSSELNVNALLLGDSALYLCASVLAGLGTGKQFFGPGTRLTVL.